The rows below give T cell receptor beta chains drawn from one sample of a study of Tregs in tolerant kidney transplant recipients. The data were produced by immunoSEQ multiplex PCR, yet TCRdb's version contains in-frame clones alone and is incomplete. This repertoire shows some 20,000 clones, roughly 65% found once; its top ten account for 3.4%. No antigens are known for them. The sequenced sample was Tregs from blood cultured with allogeneic cells. These receptors were obtained from a human donor in good health. The CDR3 runs from the conserved cysteine through the conserved F or W. D genes are given only for firm matches. Part of the rows lack a size; the others show once, few, many or a class for expanded clones.

j_call | v_call | clone_size | d_call | cdr3_aa | cdr3_nt
TRBJ2-1 | TRBV5-4 | - | - | CASSLRVGGYNEQFF | TGTGCCAGCAGCTTGAGAGTAGGGGGTTACAATGAGCAGTTCTTC
TRBJ2-5 | TRBV19 | - | TRBD2 | CASSNRGTSGGAETQYF | TGTGCCAGTAGCAATAGAGGGACTAGCGGGGGTGCTGAGACCCAGTACTTC
TRBJ1-2 | TRBV4-1 | - | TRBD1 | CASSLPGQLPNYGYTF | TGCGCCAGCAGCCTTCCGGGACAGCTACCTAACTATGGCTACACCTTC
TRBJ1-1 | TRBV9 | - | - | CASSPGVPNTEAFF | TGTGCCAGCAGCCCGGGGGTACCGAACACTGAAGCTTTCTTT
TRBJ1-2 | TRBV6-5 | - | - | CASSHRTVYGYTF | TGTGCCAGCAGTCACCGGACAGTCTATGGCTACACCTTC
TRBJ2-2 | TRBV4-2 | few | TRBD2 | CASSQSGTSPGELFF | TGTGCCAGCAGCCAGTCCGGGACTAGTCCCGGGGAGCTGTTTTTT
TRBJ2-5 | TRBV5-1 | - | TRBD2 | CASSLALAGGQTQYF | TGCGCCAGCAGCTTGGCATTAGCGGGGGGTCAGACCCAGTACTTC
TRBJ2-4 | TRBV7-9 | - | - | CASSWGSGDNKNIQYF | TGTGCCAGCAGCTGGGGTAGCGGCGATAACAAAAACATTCAGTACTTC
TRBJ2-7 | TRBV15 | once | TRBD2 | CATSRDRAGGPYEQYF | TGTGCCACCAGCAGAGATCGAGCGGGAGGCCCCTACGAGCAGTACTTC
TRBJ1-5 | TRBV29-1 | - | - | CSVQSGRQPQHF | TGCAGCGTCCAGTCGGGGAGGCAGCCCCAGCATTTT
TRBJ2-2 | TRBV11-2 | - | - | CASRPGRGGVDTGELFF | TGTGCCAGCAGACCCGGAAGGGGCGGGGTAGACACCGGGGAGCTGTTTTTT
TRBJ1-1 | TRBV5-1 | - | - | CASRPLVGSNEAFF | TGCGCCAGCCGTCCTCTAGTAGGGTCGAATGAAGCTTTCTTT
TRBJ2-7 | TRBV5-1 | - | TRBD2 | CASSRLAGPYEQYF | TGCGCCAGCAGCCGACTAGCGGGACCCTACGAGCAGTACTTC
TRBJ2-1 | TRBV27 | - | TRBD2 | CASSFGLAANEQFF | TGTGCCAGCAGTTTCGGACTAGCGGCCAATGAGCAGTTCTTC
TRBJ2-5 | TRBV30 | few | - | CAWSLQRRETQYF | TGTGCCTGGAGTCTACAGCGGCGGGAGACCCAGTACTTC
TRBJ1-5 | TRBV9 | few | TRBD1 | CASSATGGDQPQHF | TGTGCCAGCAGCGCTACAGGGGGGGATCAGCCCCAGCATTTT
TRBJ2-7 | TRBV7-9 | once | - | CASSSLSGAFYEQYF | TGTGCCAGCAGCTCACTATCGGGGGCCTTCTACGAGCAGTACTTC
TRBJ2-1 | TRBV6-6 | - | - | CASSYLDRGGNEQFF | TGTGCCAGCAGTTATCTTGACAGGGGAGGGAATGAGCAGTTCTTC
TRBJ1-5 | TRBV18 | - | - | CASSPQLTDGNQPQHF | TGTGCCAGCTCGCCACAATTAACTGACGGCAATCAGCCCCAGCATTTT
TRBJ2-1 | TRBV7-3 | once | TRBD2 | CASSLTSGGNEQFF | TGTGCCAGCAGCTTAACTAGCGGGGGGAATGAGCAGTTCTTC
TRBJ1-5 | TRBV2 | - | TRBD1 | CASSEWTGADQPQHF | TGTGCCAGCAGCGAATGGACAGGGGCGGATCAGCCCCAGCATTTT
TRBJ2-1 | TRBV7-3 | - | TRBD2 | CASSPGGSRNEQFF | TGTGCCAGCAGCCCGGGGGGATCCAGGAATGAGCAGTTCTTC
TRBJ1-2 | TRBV5-1 | - | - | CASSLPGDYGYTF | TGCGCCAGCAGCTTGCCAGGGGACTATGGCTACACCTTC
TRBJ2-5 | TRBV7-2 | - | TRBD2 | CASSRPGLAEGVGGTQYF | TGTGCCAGCAGCCGTCCGGGACTAGCGGAGGGGGTGGGAGGGACCCAGTACTTC
TRBJ1-3 | TRBV19 | - | TRBD1 | CASTAQGALGNTIYF | TGTGCCAGTACCGCACAGGGGGCGCTTGGAAACACCATATATTTT
TRBJ2-7 | TRBV4-1 | - | TRBD1 | CASSLYRGAPYEQYF | TGCGCCAGCAGCCTCTACAGGGGGGCACCCTACGAGCAGTACTTC
TRBJ2-7 | TRBV6-1 | once | TRBD2 | CASSENGLAGVPYEQYF | TGTGCCAGCAGTGAAAACGGACTAGCGGGAGTCCCCTACGAGCAGTACTTC
TRBJ2-1 | TRBV12-5 | - | - | CASGFGRGLDEQFF | TGTGCTAGTGGTTTCGGGAGAGGGCTTGATGAGCAGTTCTTC
TRBJ1-5 | TRBV2 | few | TRBD1 | CASSEDRSLWRNQPQHF | TGTGCCAGCAGCGAGGACAGGAGCCTGTGGCGCAATCAGCCCCAGCATTTT
TRBJ1-2 | TRBV25-1 | - | - | CASLRAGVGYGYTF | TGTGCCAGCCTTAGGGCGGGGGTAGGCTATGGCTACACCTTC
TRBJ1-6 | TRBV11-2 | - | - | CASSSGRSNSPLHF | TGTGCCAGCAGCTCCGGACGGTCAAATTCACCCCTCCACTTT